The clone carrying this T cell receptor beta chain occurred many times. Its antigen is not identified. This specimen belongs to a study of Graves' ophthalmopathy and Graves' hyperthyroidism. General study results and limits: Blood also harbored most expanded thyroid clonotypes above 0.001 frequency. Sensitivity of around 70% and specificity of 72.22% were achieved by the model that predicted ophthalmopathy progression.

CDR1 is SGHTA, CDR2 FQGNSA, per germline. The V end lost 5 bases, the J end lost 1 base, and 11 bases lay between the germline ends. This CDR3 region has 14 residues. Amplified TCR beta CDR3 regions were obtained using RNA transcripts as template. HTBI primers were used in a first-round RT-PCR, which preceded a second-round multiplex PCR. Via MiXCR, TCRdb re-called the multiplex PCR reads, giving one row per CDR3 protein. The sample holds roughly 500,000 distinct CDR3 sequences, around 14% seen once. The sequenced sample consisted of blood. This receptor was taken from a woman in her 30s with Graves' ophthalmopathy. J is TRBJ1-1 and V is TRBV7-2; no clear D. The CDR3 DNA sequence: TGTGCCAGCAGCACCCCCGACACGAACACTGAAGCTTTCTTT. Translation gives CASSTPDTNTEAFF.